What follows describes a single T cell receptor beta chain. Its matching antigen is unknown. The sample comes from a study of cytomegalovirus exposure and HLA in healthy donors. CDR3 size: 18 residues. Germline CDR1 reads SGHTA; CDR2 reads FQGNSA. V was trimmed by 1 base and J by 0 bases, leaving 18 bases between them. Use of 60 Vbeta and 13 Jbeta primers characterized the PCR. TCRdb's copy holds only in-frame clones and misses some; the assay was immunoSEQ multiplex PCR. The repertoire holds approximately 100,000 clones, with about two thirds as singletons. The study, taken as a whole, reports: One cluster of highly shared sequence variants probably arose as a sequencing artifact. Later analysis indicated greater clonal expansion among HLA-associated TCR beta chains than among equally common other chains.

The receptor's source is a woman in her 70s in good health and CMV-seropositive. This chain uses TRBV7-2 with TRBJ1-2; the D gene is possibly TRBD1 (6 bases). Source material: PBMCs. The CDR3 coding sequence is TGTGCCAGCAGCTTAGAAGTAATGTCGGGACATACTAACTATGGCTACACCTTC. As protein: CASSLEVMSGHTNYGYTF.